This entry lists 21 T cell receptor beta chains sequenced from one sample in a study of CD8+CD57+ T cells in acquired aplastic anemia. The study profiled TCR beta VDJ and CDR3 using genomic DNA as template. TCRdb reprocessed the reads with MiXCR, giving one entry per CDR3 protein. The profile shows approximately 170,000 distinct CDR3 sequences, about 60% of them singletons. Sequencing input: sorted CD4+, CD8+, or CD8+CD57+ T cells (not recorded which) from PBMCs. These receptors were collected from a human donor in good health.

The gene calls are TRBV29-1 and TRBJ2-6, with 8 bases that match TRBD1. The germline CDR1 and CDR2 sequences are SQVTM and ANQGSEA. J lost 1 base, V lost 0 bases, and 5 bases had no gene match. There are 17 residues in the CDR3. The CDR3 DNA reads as TGCAGCGTTGAAGATTTGACAGGGGAATCTGGGGCCAACGTCCTGACTTTC. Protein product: CSVEDLTGESGANVLTF.

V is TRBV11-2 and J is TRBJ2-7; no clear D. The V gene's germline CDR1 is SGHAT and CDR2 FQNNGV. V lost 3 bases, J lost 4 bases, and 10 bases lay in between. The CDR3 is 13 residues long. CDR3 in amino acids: CASSFLNRYEQYF. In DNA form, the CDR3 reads TGTGCCAGCAGCTTCCTTAACCGGTACGAGCAGTACTTC. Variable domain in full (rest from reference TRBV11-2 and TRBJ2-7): EAGVAQSPRYKIIEKRQSVAFWCNPISGHATLYWYQQILGQGPKLLIQFQNNGVVDDSQLPKDRFSAERLKGVDSTLKIQPAKLEDSAVYLCASSFLNRYEQYFGPGTRLTVT.

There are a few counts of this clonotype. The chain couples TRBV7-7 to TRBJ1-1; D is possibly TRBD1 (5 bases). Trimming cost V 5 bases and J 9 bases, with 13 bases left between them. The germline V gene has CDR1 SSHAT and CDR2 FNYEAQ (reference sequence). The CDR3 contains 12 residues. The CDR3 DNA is TGTGCCAGCAGCGACGGGACGGGTAAAGCTTTCTTT. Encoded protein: CASSDGTGKAFF. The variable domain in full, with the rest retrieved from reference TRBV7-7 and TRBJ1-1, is GAGVSQSPRYKVTKRGQDVTLRCDPISSHATLYWYQQALGQGPEFLTYFNYEAQPDKSGLPSDRFSAERPEGSISTLTIQRTEQRDSAMYRCASSDGTGKAFFGQGTRLTVV.

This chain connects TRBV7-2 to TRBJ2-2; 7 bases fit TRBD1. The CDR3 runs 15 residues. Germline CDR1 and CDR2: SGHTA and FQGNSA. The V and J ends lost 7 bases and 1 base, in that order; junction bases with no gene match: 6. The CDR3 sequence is CASIDRAGNTGELFF. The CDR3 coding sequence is TGTGCCAGCATCGACAGGGCCGGGAACACCGGGGAGCTGTTTTTT. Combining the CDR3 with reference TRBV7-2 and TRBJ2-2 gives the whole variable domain GAGVSQSPSNKVTEKGKDVELRCDPISGHTALYWYRQSLGQGLEFLIYFQGNSAPDKSGLPSDRFSAERTGGSVSTLTIQRTQQEDSAVYLCASIDRAGNTGELFFGEGSRLTVL.

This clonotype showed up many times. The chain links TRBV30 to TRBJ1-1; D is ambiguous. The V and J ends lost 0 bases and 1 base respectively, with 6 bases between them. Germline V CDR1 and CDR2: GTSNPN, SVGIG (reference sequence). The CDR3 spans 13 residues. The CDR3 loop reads CAWSVGKNTEAFF. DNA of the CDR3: TGTGCCTGGAGTGTAGGGAAGAACACTGAAGCTTTCTTT.

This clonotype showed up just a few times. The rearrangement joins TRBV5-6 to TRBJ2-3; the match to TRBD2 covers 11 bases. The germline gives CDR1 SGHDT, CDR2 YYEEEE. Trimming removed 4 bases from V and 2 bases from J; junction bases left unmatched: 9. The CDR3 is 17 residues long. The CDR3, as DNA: TGTGCCAGCAGCACTTCGGGACTAGCGGATTTCACAGATACGCAGTATTTT. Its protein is CASSTSGLADFTDTQYF.

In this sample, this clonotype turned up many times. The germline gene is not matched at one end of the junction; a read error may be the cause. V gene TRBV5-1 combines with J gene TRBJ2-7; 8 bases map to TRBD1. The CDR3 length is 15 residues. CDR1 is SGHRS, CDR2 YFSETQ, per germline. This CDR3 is CASSLGTGGGYEQYF. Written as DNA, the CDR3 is TGTGCCAGCAGTCTCGGGACAGGTGGGGGCTACGAGCAGTACTTC.

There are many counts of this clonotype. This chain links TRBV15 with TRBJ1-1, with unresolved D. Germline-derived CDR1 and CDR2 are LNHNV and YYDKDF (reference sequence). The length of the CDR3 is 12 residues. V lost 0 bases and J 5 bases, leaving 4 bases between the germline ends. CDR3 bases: TGTGCCACCAGCAGAGATAGGACTGAAGCTTTCTTT. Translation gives CATSRDRTEAFF. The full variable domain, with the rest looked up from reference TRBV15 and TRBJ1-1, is DAMVIQNPRYQVTQFGKPVTLSCSQTLNHNVMYWYQQKSSQAPKLLFHYYDKDFNNEADTPDNFQSRRPNTSFCFLDIRSPGLGDTAMYLCATSRDRTEAFFGQGTRLTVV.

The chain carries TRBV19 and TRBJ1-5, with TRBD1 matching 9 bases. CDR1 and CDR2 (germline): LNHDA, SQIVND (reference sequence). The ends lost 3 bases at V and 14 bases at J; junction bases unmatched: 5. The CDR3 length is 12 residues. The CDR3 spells CASSIGQGYEHF. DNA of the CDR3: TGTGCCAGTAGTATCGGACAGGGGTACGAGCATTTT.

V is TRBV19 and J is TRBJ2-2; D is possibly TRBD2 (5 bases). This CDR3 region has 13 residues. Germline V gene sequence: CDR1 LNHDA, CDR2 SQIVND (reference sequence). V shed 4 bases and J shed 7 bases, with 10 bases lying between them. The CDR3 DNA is TGTGCCAGTAGTAGTATGGGGAGCGGGGAGCTGTTTTTT. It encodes CASSSMGSGELFF.

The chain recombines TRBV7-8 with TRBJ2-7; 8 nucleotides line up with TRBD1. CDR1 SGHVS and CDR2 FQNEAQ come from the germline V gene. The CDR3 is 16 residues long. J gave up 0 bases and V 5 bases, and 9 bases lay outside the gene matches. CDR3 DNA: TGTGCCAGCAGCACGCATAGACAGGGGAGCTCCTACGAGCAGTACTTC. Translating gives CASSTHRQGSSYEQYF.

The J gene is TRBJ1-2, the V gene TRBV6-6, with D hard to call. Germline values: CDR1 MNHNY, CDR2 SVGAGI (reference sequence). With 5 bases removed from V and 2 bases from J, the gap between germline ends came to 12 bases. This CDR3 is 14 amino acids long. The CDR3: CASSREGSNYGYTF. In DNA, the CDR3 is TGTGCCAGCAGTCGCGAGGGCTCAAACTATGGCTACACCTTC.

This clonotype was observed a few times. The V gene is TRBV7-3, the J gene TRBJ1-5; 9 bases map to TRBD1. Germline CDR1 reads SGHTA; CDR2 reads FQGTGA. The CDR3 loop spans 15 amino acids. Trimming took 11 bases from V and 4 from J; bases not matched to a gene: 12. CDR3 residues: CAEDHRGLGNQPQHF. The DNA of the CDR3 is TGTGCCGAGGACCACAGGGGGCTAGGGAATCAGCCCCAGCATTTT.

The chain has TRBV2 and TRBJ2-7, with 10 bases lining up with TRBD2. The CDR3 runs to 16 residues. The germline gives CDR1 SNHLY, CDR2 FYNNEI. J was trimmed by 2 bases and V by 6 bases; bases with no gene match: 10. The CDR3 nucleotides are TGTGCCAGCAGCCCCCAGGAGCGGGAGGGTACCTACGAGCAGTACTTC. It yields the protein CASSPQEREGTYEQYF.

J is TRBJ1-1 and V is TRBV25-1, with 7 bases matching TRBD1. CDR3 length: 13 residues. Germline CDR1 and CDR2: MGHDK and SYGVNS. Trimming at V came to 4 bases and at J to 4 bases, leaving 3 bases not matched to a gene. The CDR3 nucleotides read TGTGCCAGCAGTGGACAGGGTGGCACTGAAGCTTTCTTT. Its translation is CASSGQGGTEAFF. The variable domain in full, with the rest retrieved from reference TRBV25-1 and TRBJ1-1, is EADIYQTPRYLVIGTGKKITLECSQTMGHDKMYWYQQDPGMELHLIHYSYGVNSTEKGDLSSESTVSRIRTEHFPLTLESARPSHTSQYLCASSGQGGTEAFFGQGTRLTVV.

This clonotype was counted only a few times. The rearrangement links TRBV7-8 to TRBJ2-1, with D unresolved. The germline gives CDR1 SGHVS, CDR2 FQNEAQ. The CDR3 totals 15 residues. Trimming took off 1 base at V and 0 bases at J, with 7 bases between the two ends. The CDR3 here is CASSLVLSSYNEQFF. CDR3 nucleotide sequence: TGTGCCAGCAGCTTAGTCTTGAGCTCCTACAATGAGCAGTTCTTC.

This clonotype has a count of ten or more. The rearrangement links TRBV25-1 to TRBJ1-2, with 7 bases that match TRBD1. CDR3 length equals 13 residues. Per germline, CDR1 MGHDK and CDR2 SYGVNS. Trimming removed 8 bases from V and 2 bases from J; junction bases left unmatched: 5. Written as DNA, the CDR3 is TGTGCCAGCGGGGGGACAGCGAACTATGGCTACACCTTC. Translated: CASGGTANYGYTF.

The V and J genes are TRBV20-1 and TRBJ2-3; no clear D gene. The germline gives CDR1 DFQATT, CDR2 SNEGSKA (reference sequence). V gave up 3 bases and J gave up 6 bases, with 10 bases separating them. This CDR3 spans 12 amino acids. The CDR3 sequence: CSASDLADTQYF. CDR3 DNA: TGCAGTGCTAGCGACTTAGCCGATACGCAGTATTTT.

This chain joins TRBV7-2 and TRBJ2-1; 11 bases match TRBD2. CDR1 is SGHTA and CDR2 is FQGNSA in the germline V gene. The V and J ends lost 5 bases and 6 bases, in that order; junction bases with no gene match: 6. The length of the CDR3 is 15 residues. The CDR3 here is CASSPLAGGGNEQFF. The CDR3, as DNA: TGTGCCAGCAGCCCCCTAGCGGGAGGCGGCAATGAGCAGTTCTTC.

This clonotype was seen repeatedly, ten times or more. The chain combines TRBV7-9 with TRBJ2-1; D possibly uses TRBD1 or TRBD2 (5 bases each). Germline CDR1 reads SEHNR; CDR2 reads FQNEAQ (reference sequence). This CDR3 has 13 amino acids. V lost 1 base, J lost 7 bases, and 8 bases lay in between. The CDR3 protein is CASSLGGRNEQFF. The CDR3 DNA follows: TGTGCCAGCAGCTTAGGGGGGAGAAATGAGCAGTTCTTC.

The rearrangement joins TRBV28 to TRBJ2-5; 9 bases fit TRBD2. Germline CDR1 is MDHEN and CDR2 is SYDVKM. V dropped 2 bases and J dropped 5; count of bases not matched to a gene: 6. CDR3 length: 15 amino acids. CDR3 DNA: TGTGCCAGCAGTTTACGGGCGGGAGGGCTTGAGACCCAGTACTTC. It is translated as CASSLRAGGLETQYF.